The clone carrying this T cell receptor (beta chain) was found many times. The antigen remains unidentified. The data were taken from a study of HIV-infected children after antiretroviral therapy interruption. Study information: Samples from the continuous-treatment group were taken at weeks 0, 48 and 150.

Treatment of the sample: PENTA 11 planned treatment interruption arm or continuous ART arm. Study-level results: Naive CD4+ sequences overlapped less between time points once interruption began.

RNA-based 3' RACE libraries used unique molecular identifiers. Using its own MiXCR run on the 3' RACE reads, TCRdb lists one record per CDR3 protein. The sample carries about 89,000 distinct CDR3 sequences, approximately 6.9% recorded once. Sequenced material: CD45RA+ CD4+ T cells from PBMCs, pooled from several time points, taken from a donor given antiretroviral therapy, either interrupted or continuous. Noted subset: naive CD4+ CD45RA+ CD45RO- T cells. The sequence derives from a pool of human donors with HIV.

The CDR3 reads CSASGGRIRYEQYF. The CDR3 DNA is TGCAGTGCTAGCGGGGGGAGAATTAGGTACGAGCAGTACTTC. This chain joins TRBV20-1 and TRBJ2-7, with 7 bases matching TRBD2. Germline trimming cut 3 bases from V and 4 bases from J; bases unmatched to any gene: 9. Germline-derived CDR1 and CDR2 are DFQATT and SNEGSKA (reference sequence). The CDR3 sequence is 14 residues long.